This TCR beta chain was obtained from a study of follicular helper T cells after annual influenza vaccination. Study-level findings and limits: Rare clonotypes were missed; only roughly 8.5-23% of cells gave TCRB.

The assay was immunoSEQ multiplex PCR, and TCRdb's table has in-frame clones only and misses some. The repertoire consists of 2,500 to 3,500 clones, with roughly 80% occurring once and the leading ten covering under 1.4%. On this clone itself: Its target is unknown.

The CDR3 consists of 13 residues. V was pared by 4 bases and J by 6 bases, with 13 bases between. Germline CDR1 KGHSH, CDR2 LQKENI. Documented time point: 2014-2015 season, 7 days after vaccination. Cells are cTfh (non-naive CD4+CXCR5+PD-1+), split by ICOS and CD38 into double-positive or double-negative. J is TRBJ2-7 and V is TRBV18; D might be TRBD2 (5 bases). The sample consisted of CXCR5+ CD38- circulating T follicular helper cells from blood, taken 7 days after influenza vaccination. Subset defined: circulating Tfh, non-naive CD4+CXCR5+PD-1+ (ICOS+CD38+ or ICOS-CD38-). The source is an adult who received the influenza vaccine. CDR3 protein: CASSRTSNGEQYF. The CDR3 region has the DNA TGTGCCAGCTCACGCACTAGTAATGGCGAGCAGTACTTC.